These 20 T cell receptor beta chains came from one sample sequenced in a study of blood T cell repertoires in COVID-19. Produced via immunoSEQ multiplex PCR; TCRdb's table is partial and in-frame only. The sample contains 150,000 to 200,000 clones, 88% of which appear only once. The sequenced material came from PBMCs or T cells enriched from blood (not recorded which). All receptors come from a woman under 30 who had recovered from COVID-19.

V gene TRBV28 combines with J gene TRBJ2-7, with 16 bases that match TRBD2. This CDR3 has 19 amino acids. Germline lookup yields CDR1 MDHEN and CDR2 SYDVKM. V was clipped by 5 bases and J by 2 bases; unmatched bases: 12. This chain's CDR3 is CASSGPPGLAGGRPYEQYF. CDR3 nucleotides: TGTGCCAGCAGTGGACCTCCGGGACTAGCGGGAGGGAGGCCCTACGAGCAGTACTTC. Full variable domain (missing parts from reference TRBV28 and TRBJ2-7): DVKVTQSSRYLVKRTGEKVFLECVQDMDHENMFWYRQDPGLGLRLIYFSYDVKMKEKGDIPEGYSVSREKKERFSLILESASTNQTSMYLCASSGPPGLAGGRPYEQYFGPGTRLTVT.

This clone has more than one count but fewer than ten. This rearrangement joins TRBV4-2 to TRBJ2-5; the match to TRBD1 covers 7 bases. Losses at the gene ends were 0 bases for V and 4 bases for J; bases not matched to a gene: 8. The CDR3 length is 16 residues. In germline, CDR1 is LGHNA, CDR2 YNFKEQ. CDR3 DNA: TGTGCCAGCAGCCAAGAGGACAGGATACCTGGAGAGACCCAGTACTTC. Encoded protein: CASSQEDRIPGETQYF.

This clone was detected only once. The genes are TRBV7-2 and TRBJ2-7, with a tentative D call TRBD2 (6 bases). Germline loops: CDR1 SGHTA, CDR2 FQGNSA. CDR3 length equals 17 residues. V lost 1 base to trimming and J lost 0 bases, with 16 bases between them. CDR3 nucleotide sequence: TGTGCCAGCAGCTTAGGAGTTTTAAGCGGGTACTCCTACGAGCAGTACTTC. As protein: CASSLGVLSGYSYEQYF. The entire variable domain, with the rest obtained from reference TRBV7-2 and TRBJ2-7, is as follows: GAGVSQSPSNKVTEKGKDVELRCDPISGHTALYWYRQSLGQGLEFLIYFQGNSAPDKSGLPSDRFSAERTGGSVSTLTIQRTQQEDSAVYLCASSLGVLSGYSYEQYFGPGTRLTVT.

J is TRBJ2-7 and V is TRBV10-1, with 9 bases identical to TRBD1. CDR1 is WNHNN, CDR2 SYGVQD, per germline (reference sequence). This CDR3 has 15 amino acids. J was trimmed by 2 bases and V by 6 bases; bases with no gene match: 8. This CDR3 is CASRDYGTGTYEQYF. The CDR3, as DNA: TGCGCCAGCAGGGACTACGGGACAGGGACCTACGAGCAGTACTTC.

The chain combines TRBV7-6 with TRBJ1-1, with D perhaps TRBD1 (6 bases). The germline V and J ends were trimmed by 6 bases and 5 bases, with 7 bases remaining between them. In germline, CDR1 is SGHVS, CDR2 FNYEAQ. The length of the CDR3 is 11 residues. The CDR3 DNA reads TGTGCCAGCAGAGGGGGTACTGAAGCTTTCTTT. Translating gives CASRGGTEAFF.

This clone was found once. The gene calls are TRBV29-1 and TRBJ2-1; possible D gene TRBD1, 5 bases. The germline V and J ends were trimmed by 4 bases and 0 bases, with 7 bases remaining between them. The CDR3 is 13 residues long. The germline V gene encodes CDR1 SQVTM and CDR2 ANQGSEA. The CDR3 loop reads CSVGQSSYNEQFF. The CDR3 nucleotides are TGCAGCGTTGGACAGAGCTCCTACAATGAGCAGTTCTTC.

V usage is TRBV18 and J usage is TRBJ2-7; 8 bases match TRBD2. Germline CDR1 reads KGHSH; CDR2 reads LQKENI. The V segment lost 0 bases and the J segment 2 bases; nucleotides outside the gene matches: 6. The CDR3 covers 16 residues. CDR3 in amino acids: CASSPPFAGGTYEQYF. The DNA of the CDR3 is TGTGCCAGCTCACCACCGTTTGCGGGAGGAACCTACGAGCAGTACTTC.

The chain recombines TRBV28 with TRBJ1-5, with D maybe TRBD1 (5 bases). Germline V gene sequence: CDR1 MDHEN, CDR2 SYDVKM. The ends were cut back, 6 bases at V and 3 bases at J, with 18 bases in the middle. This CDR3 is built from 16 residues. The CDR3 loop reads CASSYPDSLFNQPQHF. CDR3 DNA: TGTGCCAGCAGCTACCCCGACAGCCTCTTCAATCAGCCCCAGCATTTT.

J is TRBJ1-1 and V is TRBV28, with a tentative D call TRBD1 (5 bases). The CDR3 totals 15 residues. The germline V gene has CDR1 MDHEN and CDR2 SYDVKM. Trimming removed 8 bases from V and 5 bases from J, with 21 bases in between. CDR3: CASDYRRGEVTEAFF. As DNA, the CDR3 is TGTGCCAGCGACTACCGGCGGGGGGAGGTAACTGAAGCTTTCTTT.

This chain joins TRBV2 and TRBJ2-2; 8 bases match TRBD2. The CDR3 runs to 17 residues. The germline gives CDR1 SNHLY, CDR2 FYNNEI. V was pared by 11 bases and J by 2 bases, with 16 bases of the junction left unmatched. The CDR3 here is CAYLGSGGPPNTGELFF. CDR3 coding DNA: TGTGCCTACCTGGGGAGCGGGGGCCCCCCAAACACCGGGGAGCTGTTTTTT.

This clone showed up just once. The chain combines TRBV14 with TRBJ1-2; 9 nucleotides align to TRBD1. This CDR3 region has 15 residues. Germline values: CDR1 SGHDN, CDR2 FVKESK. V dropped 1 base and J dropped 7; count of bases not matched to a gene: 7. As DNA, the CDR3 is TGTGCCAGCAGCCAAGTCGAGGGACAGGGTGGTGGCTACACCTTC. As protein: CASSQVEGQGGGYTF.

The gene calls are TRBV5-6 and TRBJ1-4; TRBD1 aligns across 9 bases. The CDR3 is made up of 13 amino acids. V trimming: 5 bases; J trimming: 8 bases; junction bases outside the gene matches: 4. Germline CDR1 SGHDT, CDR2 YYEEEE. The CDR3 loop reads CASSPTGGEKLFF. DNA of the CDR3: TGTGCCAGCAGTCCTACAGGGGGCGAAAAACTGTTTTTT. Full variable domain (rest looked up from reference TRBV5-6 and TRBJ1-4): DAGVTQSPTHLIKTRGQQVTLRCSPKSGHDTVSWYQQALGQGPQFIFQYYEEEERQRGNFPDRFSGHQFPNYSSELNVNALLLGDSALYLCASSPTGGEKLFFGSGTQLSVL.

The chain recombines TRBV5-1 with TRBJ2-5; tentative D call: TRBD1 (6 bases). CDR3 length: 17 amino acids. V gave up 1 base and J gave up 5 bases, with 21 bases separating them. CDR1 and CDR2 from the germline V gene are SGHRS and YFSETQ. DNA of the CDR3: TGCGCCAGCAGCTTGTACACGGAGTCCAGGGGCGTGGAGACCCAGTACTTC. Encoded protein: CASSLYTESRGVETQYF.

This chain joins TRBV7-2 and TRBJ2-1; 8 bases are a match to TRBD2. Trimming at V came to 1 base and at J to 8 bases, leaving 7 bases not matched to a gene. The germline V gene has CDR1 SGHTA and CDR2 FQGNSA. The CDR3 sequence is 15 residues long. CDR3 bases: TGTGCCAGCAGCTTAGGAAGCGGGGGCGCCTATGAGCAGTTCTTC. Its protein is CASSLGSGGAYEQFF.

The chain recombines TRBV14 with TRBJ2-5; D possibly corresponds to TRBD1 (6 bases). The CDR3 spans 17 residues. Germline CDR1 SGHDN, CDR2 FVKESK. Trimming stripped 2 bases from V and 4 bases from J, with 20 bases between. For the CDR3, the DNA is TGTGCCAGCAGCCAATACGACTTTACAGGGACGGGAGAGACCCAGTACTTC. Its translation is CASSQYDFTGTGETQYF.

This clone was counted once. V is TRBV7-2 and J is TRBJ2-2; the D is unclear. V lost 1 base, J lost 6 bases, and 12 bases lay in between. The CDR3 is 15 residues long. From germline, CDR1 is SGHTA and CDR2 FQGNSA. The CDR3 spells CASSLVGEFPGELFF. The DNA of the CDR3 is TGTGCCAGCAGCTTAGTGGGCGAGTTCCCCGGGGAGCTGTTTTTT.

The V gene is TRBV30, the J gene TRBJ2-7; D is unresolved. CDR1 is GTSNPN, CDR2 SVGIG, per germline (reference sequence). V dropped 0 bases and J dropped 4 bases, with 7 bases sitting between them. The CDR3 totals 12 residues. The CDR3 DNA is TGTGCCTGGAGTGTACTAAGTTACGAGCAGTACTTC. This encodes CAWSVLSYEQYF.

This clone was counted only a few times. The chain is built from TRBV7-8 and TRBJ2-7, with 10 bases matching TRBD1. Trimming removed 5 bases from V and 5 bases from J; junction bases left unmatched: 3. The CDR3 is 13 residues long. Germline loops: CDR1 SGHVS, CDR2 FQNEAQ. CDR3 DNA sequence: TGTGCCAGCAGCCCGGGGACAGGGGACGAGCAGTACTTC. Protein product: CASSPGTGDEQYF.

The chain uses TRBV27 and TRBJ2-7, with 7 bases aligning to TRBD1. V gave up 6 bases and J gave up 2 bases; unmatched junction bases: 10. This CDR3 is 15 amino acids long. Looked up from germline, CDR1 is MNHEY and CDR2 is SMNVEV (reference sequence). The DNA for the CDR3 is TGTGCCAGCAGCCTAGCAAGGACAGGTCCCTACGAGCAGTACTTC. Translating gives CASSLARTGPYEQYF.

This clone was counted only a few times. The CDR3 here is CAWEQGQNTEAFF. In nucleotides, the CDR3 is TGTGCCTGGGAACAGGGTCAGAACACTGAAGCTTTCTTT. This sequence joins TRBV30 and TRBJ1-1, with D possibly matching TRBD1 (6 bases). The CDR3 covers 13 residues. Trimming left V 5 bases short and J 1 base short, with 11 bases between. From germline, CDR1 is GTSNPN and CDR2 SVGIG (reference sequence).